Below, 25 T cell receptor beta chains from the same sample are listed, as sequenced in a study of T cells in Graves' hyperthyroidism and ophthalmopathy. Amplified TCR beta CDR3 regions came from RNA transcripts. In the first-round RT-PCR of the TCR CDR3, the HTBI primer set was used. One entry per CDR3 protein results from TCRdb running MiXCR on the multiplex PCR reads. In the table there are hundreds of thousands of distinct CDR3 sequences, about half of which are singletons. The sequenced sample was peripheral blood or thyroid tissue (not recorded which). The receptors shown here come from a woman between 18 and 29 years old with Graves' hyperthyroidism.

The rearrangement joins TRBV20-1 to TRBJ1-2; D remains ambiguous. The CDR3 is 10 residues long. Germline V gene sequence: CDR1 DFQATT, CDR2 SNEGSKA (reference sequence). The V gene lost 7 bases and the J gene lost 8 bases, with 11 bases spanning the gap. The CDR3 spells CSVDGSGYTF. In DNA, the CDR3 is TGCAGTGTGGACGGGTCCGGCTACACCTTC.

About this clonotype itself: The junction shows a germline mismatch at one end, possibly a read error. The chain uses TRBV7-8 and TRBJ2-5, with a possible D match to TRBD2 (5 bases). The germline V gene has CDR1 SGHVS and CDR2 FQNEAQ. The CDR3 consists of 12 residues. The CDR3 DNA reads as TGTGCCAGCAGGCAGGCGGCGCGGCGGGTTCAATTC. This translates into CASRQAARRVQF.

J is TRBJ2-7 and V is TRBV7-3, with a tentative D call TRBD2 (6 bases). Trimming removed 5 bases from V and 0 bases from J, with 14 bases in between. The V gene's germline CDR1 is SGHTA and CDR2 FQGTGA. The CDR3 consists of 15 residues. CDR3 nucleotides: TGTGCCAGCAGCCTACGCGGGGCTAGCTCCTACGAGCAGTACTTC. As protein: CASSLRGASSYEQYF.

This clonotype was counted ten times or more. The chain links TRBV14 to TRBJ1-2; D not resolved. Looked up from germline, CDR1 is SGHDN and CDR2 is FVKESK. This CDR3 is built from 13 residues. Trimming took 4 bases from V and 1 from J, leaving 7 bases between them. This CDR3 is CASSLENNYGYTF. In DNA form, the CDR3 reads TGTGCCAGCAGCCTTGAGAATAACTATGGCTACACCTTC.

At least ten counts were recorded for this clonotype. V and J are TRBV24-1 and TRBJ1-2; D is unresolved. The CDR3 is made up of 13 amino acids. V shed 3 bases and J shed 3 bases, with 7 bases lying between them. CDR1 and CDR2 from the germline V gene are KGHDR and SFDVKD. CDR3 loop: CATSDNQYYGYTF. CDR3 nucleotides: TGTGCCACCAGTGATAACCAATACTATGGCTACACCTTC.

This clonotype was counted between two and nine times. The chain is built from TRBV20-1 and TRBJ2-5; 7 bases are a match to TRBD1. With 5 bases clipped from V and 4 bases from J, the junction kept 10 bases outside the gene matches. The CDR3 length is 14 residues. The germline V gene encodes CDR1 DFQATT and CDR2 SNEGSKA (reference sequence). CDR3: CSAGQGVLGETQYF. The CDR3 region has the DNA TGCAGTGCTGGTCAGGGGGTCTTAGGAGAGACCCAGTACTTC.

The J gene is TRBJ1-6, the V gene TRBV20-1, with D perhaps matching TRBD1 (6 bases). V lost 3 bases to trimming and J lost 9 bases, with 21 bases between them. There are 16 residues in the CDR3. In germline, CDR1 is DFQATT, CDR2 SNEGSKA (reference sequence). This CDR3 reads CSASRPYRDIGSPLHF. The CDR3 region has the DNA TGCAGTGCTAGCCGACCCTACAGGGACATTGGTTCACCCCTCCACTTT.

On this clonotype itself: With a much larger clone just one base away, this may be a read error. J is TRBJ2-2 and V is TRBV24-1; perhaps D is TRBD1 or TRBD2 (6 bases each). CDR3 length equals 13 residues. Germline CDR1 KGHDR, CDR2 SFDVKD. The CDR3 DNA reads as TGTGCCACCGGCAGGGGAAGAACCGGGGGGCTGTTTTTT. Encoded protein: CATGRGRTGGLFF.

CDR3 DNA: TGCAGTGCAGGGACACGGGGCGCTAATCAGCCCCAGCATTTT. It yields the protein CSAGTRGANQPQHF. The rearrangement joins TRBV20-1 to TRBJ1-5, with a possible D match to TRBD1 (6 bases). The CDR3 sequence is 14 residues long. The V and J ends lost 6 bases and 4 bases respectively, with 16 bases between them. The germline V gene has CDR1 DFQATT and CDR2 SNEGSKA (reference sequence).

The rearrangement links TRBV24-1 to TRBJ2-2; 7 bases line up with TRBD1. The CDR3 totals 13 residues. Germline assignment: CDR1 KGHDR and CDR2 SFDVKD. V lost 7 bases to trimming and J lost 6 bases; unmatched junction nucleotides: 4. The CDR3 protein is CATSSDRAGELFF. The DNA of the CDR3 is TGTGCCACCAGCTCCGACAGGGCCGGGGAGCTGTTTTTT.

In the case of this clonotype: The junction does not match germline at one end; this may be a read error. V usage is TRBV10-3 and J usage is TRBJ2-2; D not certain. CDR3 size: 13 residues. Germline CDR1 reads ENHRY; CDR2 reads SYGVKD. CDR3 nucleotide sequence: TGTGCCAGCAGTTACCCGGAAACCGGGGAGCTGTTTTTT. It yields the protein CASSYPETGELFF.

In this sample, this clonotype turned up a few times. The V and J genes are TRBV9 and TRBJ1-5; the D gene is possibly TRBD1 (6 bases). The V and J ends lost 4 bases and 11 bases respectively, with 19 bases between them. Germline V gene lookup returns CDR1 SGDLS and CDR2 YYNGEE. CDR3 length: 14 amino acids. In nucleotides, the CDR3 is TGTGCCAGCAGCCAGGGGACGAATGGTTTGACCCAGCATTTT. It encodes CASSQGTNGLTQHF.

The chain employs TRBV14 and TRBJ2-5; possibly TRBD2 for D (5 bases). V lost 4 bases and J 1 base, leaving 10 bases between the germline ends. The CDR3 is 14 amino acids. Germline CDR1 SGHDN, CDR2 FVKESK. The CDR3 DNA reads TGTGCCAGCAGCCCTCTAGGAGGCCAAGAGACCCAGTACTTC. Protein: CASSPLGGQETQYF.

The genes are TRBV19 and TRBJ2-7, with TRBD1 matching 9 bases. Per the germline V gene, CDR1 is LNHDA and CDR2 is SQIVND (reference sequence). V was clipped by 5 bases and J by 5 bases; unmatched bases: 10. The CDR3 is made up of 15 amino acids. The CDR3 DNA reads TGTGCCAGTAGTCTGGTGGGACAGGGTTTCCACGAGCAGTACTTC. It translates to CASSLVGQGFHEQYF.

V gene TRBV29-1 combines with J gene TRBJ2-6, with 10 bases that match TRBD1. Losses at the gene ends were 7 bases for V and 1 base for J; bases not matched to a gene: 7. The germline CDR1 and CDR2 sequences are SQVTM and ANQGSEA. The CDR3 loop spans 16 amino acids. CDR3 nucleotide sequence: TGCAGCGCAGCCGGGACAGGGGTATCTGGGGCCAACGTCCTGACTTTC. Protein: CSAAGTGVSGANVLTF.

This clonotype was recorded at least ten times. The chain joins TRBV29-1 to TRBJ2-7; D is possibly TRBD1 (5 bases). The ends were cut back, 6 bases at V and 1 base at J, with 10 bases in the middle. Germline V gene sequence: CDR1 SQVTM, CDR2 ANQGSEA. This CDR3 contains 12 residues. The CDR3 protein is CSVERGSYEQYF. CDR3 nucleotide sequence: TGCAGCGTCGAAAGGGGTTCCTACGAGCAGTACTTC.

This clonotype was observed many times. The chain has TRBV7-3 and TRBJ2-6; D may be TRBD1 (5 bases). Germline V gene sequence: CDR1 SGHTA, CDR2 FQGTGA. CDR3 length: 16 residues. The V gene lost 8 bases and the J gene lost 4 bases, with 18 bases spanning the gap. The CDR3 DNA is TGTGCCAGCCAACGCACGGCAGGGTCAGGGGCCAACGTCCTGACTTTC. It yields the protein CASQRTAGSGANVLTF.

Concerning this clonotype: This CDR3 is missing its conserved last phenylalanine or tryptophan, likely due to a read error. The DNA is omitted, as the CDR3 cannot be located on it reliably, and the CDR3 follows TCRdb's listing. The CDR3 is CAISESGG. V gene TRBV10-3 combines with J gene TRBJ1-3; the table gives TRBD1 as D, unverified against the DNA. The CDR3 length is 8 residues, termini included. Germline lookup yields CDR1 ENHRY and CDR2 SYGVKD.

The table lists this clonotype with many counts. V gene TRBV10-1 combines with J gene TRBJ1-1; tentatively, D is TRBD1 (5 bases). CDR1 is WNHNN, CDR2 SYGVQD, per germline (reference sequence). There are 16 residues in the CDR3. Trimming took 3 bases from V and 2 from J, leaving 16 bases between them. CDR3 in amino acids: CASSDNAGPANTEAFF. In DNA form, the CDR3 reads TGCGCCAGCAGTGACAATGCAGGGCCTGCAAACACTGAAGCTTTCTTT.

V and J are TRBV5-6 and TRBJ2-2, with 7 bases that match TRBD1. This CDR3 contains 15 residues. Trimming removed 2 bases from V and 6 bases from J; junction bases left unmatched: 7. CDR1 and CDR2 from the germline V gene are SGHDT and YYEEEE. CDR3 DNA: TGTGCCAGCAGCTTCCTCTACAGGGGCGCCGGGGAGCTGTTTTTT. Translated, it gives CASSFLYRGAGELFF.

This clonotype has ten or more counts. The chain employs TRBV20-1 and TRBJ1-5, with 7 nucleotides matching TRBD1. V gave up 1 base and J gave up 5 bases; unmatched junction bases: 11. In germline, CDR1 is DFQATT, CDR2 SNEGSKA (reference sequence). This CDR3 has 16 residues. The CDR3 bases are TGCAGTGCTAGAGGCCCAAACGAGGACAGGCATCAGCCCCAGCATTTT. It specifies CSARGPNEDRHQPQHF.

The V call is TRBV6-1, the J call TRBJ1-1; D remains unclear. Germline V gives CDR1 MNHNS, CDR2 SASEGT. The CDR3 sequence is 12 residues long. Trimming shortened V by 1 base and J by 9 bases, and 9 bases separated the two germline ends. CDR3 nucleotides: TGTGCCAGCAGTGAAGAGGGCAAACAAGCTTTCTTT. Translation: CASSEEGKQAFF.

As to this clonotype: One end of the junction varies from germline; a read error may be responsible. The chain has TRBV5-1 and TRBJ2-5; maybe TRBD1 (6 bases). Germline lookup yields CDR1 SGHRS and CDR2 YFSETQ. The CDR3 has 14 residues. DNA of the CDR3: TGCGCCAGCAGCGCCGGACAGTACCAAGAGGCCCAGTACTTC. It is translated as CASSAGQYQEAQYF.

The rearrangement uses TRBV13 and TRBJ1-1, with D hard to call. Germline CDR1 reads PRHDT; CDR2 reads FYEKMQ (reference sequence). This CDR3 comprises 15 residues. Trimming took 6 bases from V and 1 from J, leaving 15 bases between them. Here the CDR3 reads CASRGRTASNTEAFF. CDR3 DNA: TGTGCCAGCAGAGGAAGGACCGCTTCGAACACTGAAGCTTTCTTT.

The V and J genes are TRBV11-2 and TRBJ2-7, with TRBD2 matching 8 bases. The V gene's germline CDR1 is SGHAT and CDR2 FQNNGV. Losses at the gene ends were 0 bases for V and 7 bases for J; bases not matched to a gene: 14. This CDR3 comprises 17 residues. CDR3 sequence reads: CASSLDHPTSGLSEQYF. The CDR3 DNA is TGTGCCAGCAGCTTAGACCATCCCACTAGCGGCCTAAGTGAGCAGTACTTC.